Below, 26 T cell receptor beta chains from the same sample are listed, as sequenced in a study of T-cell reconstitution after alpha-beta-depleted transplantation in children (dated by TCRdb to about 2016). The protocol used for the library was PCR. TCRdb lists the instrument as Illumina HiSeq 2500. Molecular barcoding was employed in the preparation of TCR libraries, with unique molecular identifiers being used to normalize TCRbeta repertoire quantification. The public reads were reprocessed in TCRdb via fastp at Q25 and MiXCR, keeping in-frame beta chains. Each entry is one CDR3 protein sequence, shown with its most common DNA and genes. Within this sample are fewer than 400,000 distinct CDR3 sequences, with roughly 20% of them counted one time only. The ten largest make up around 3.9% of the sample. The starting material was PBMCs from the stem cell graft donor, obtained from the stem cell graft. The receptors here all came from a human donor who donated a stem cell graft to a child with acute myeloid leukemia.

This clonotype has only a few counts. The J gene is TRBJ2-1, the V gene TRBV12-3 or TRBV12-4; TRBD2 is a possible D gene (6 bases). The ends were cut back, 3 bases at V and 0 bases at J, with 9 bases in the middle. The CDR3 extends over 15 amino acids. The CDR3 loop is CASSLETSSYNEQFF. In nucleotides, the CDR3 is TGTGCCAGCAGTTTGGAGACTAGCTCCTACAATGAGCAGTTCTTC.

This chain connects TRBV4-1 to TRBJ2-7; 7 nucleotides line up with TRBD2. This CDR3 spans 16 amino acids. V trimming: 5 bases; J trimming: 2 bases; junction bases outside the gene matches: 12. The germline CDR1 and CDR2 sequences are MGHRA and YSYEKL. The DNA for the CDR3 is TGCGCCAGCAGCTCATCGGGAGCGGGAAGCGCCTACGAGCAGTACTTC. This sequence encodes CASSSSGAGSAYEQYF.

The V call is TRBV20-1, the J call TRBJ2-1; D is possibly TRBD2 (5 bases). The V and J ends lost 0 bases and 4 bases respectively, with 7 bases between them. Germline assignment: CDR1 DFQATT and CDR2 SNEGSKA (reference sequence). The CDR3 covers 13 residues. CDR3 DNA sequence: TGCAGTGCTAGAGAGGGCGGGTACAATGAGCAGTTCTTC. Its protein product is CSAREGGYNEQFF.

This clonotype was seen only a few times. This chain's CDR3 is CASSSVTSGRLYNEQFF. The DNA of the CDR3 is TGTGCCAGCAGCTCGGTGACTAGCGGGAGGCTTTACAATGAGCAGTTCTTC. V and J are TRBV7-9 and TRBJ2-1; the match to TRBD2 covers 13 bases. The CDR3 is 17 amino acids. CDR1 is SEHNR, CDR2 FQNEAQ, per germline (reference sequence). The V segment lost 4 bases and the J segment 4 bases; nucleotides outside the gene matches: 7.

This clonotype was found a few times. The chain links TRBV9 to TRBJ1-2; no reliable D call. The germline V gene has CDR1 SGDLS and CDR2 YYNGEE. V dropped 0 bases and J dropped 0 bases, with 9 bases sitting between them. This CDR3 comprises 15 residues. CDR3 nucleotides: TGTGCCAGCAGCGTAGGATGGGATCCTAACTATGGCTACACCTTC. Its protein product is CASSVGWDPNYGYTF.

This clonotype has more than one count but fewer than ten. The chain recombines TRBV28 with TRBJ2-7; 7 bases map to TRBD1. CDR1 and CDR2 (germline): MDHEN, SYDVKM. The CDR3 has 15 residues. The V and J ends lost 4 bases and 0 bases, in that order; junction bases with no gene match: 6. This CDR3 reads CASSSPGQSSYEQYF. CDR3 nucleotide sequence: TGTGCCAGCAGTTCCCCGGGACAGAGCTCCTACGAGCAGTACTTC.

The J gene is TRBJ2-1, the V gene TRBV15; 7 bases map to TRBD2. Germline V gene lookup returns CDR1 LNHNV and CDR2 YYDKDF (reference sequence). The CDR3 is made up of 15 amino acids. V dropped 1 base and J dropped 5; count of bases not matched to a gene: 5. This chain's CDR3 is CATSRVAGVHNEQFF. The CDR3, as DNA: TGTGCCACCAGCAGAGTTGCGGGAGTCCACAATGAGCAGTTCTTC.

The V gene is TRBV13, the J gene TRBJ1-5; TRBD1 is a possible D gene (5 bases). Deletions cut 0 bases from V and 7 bases from J, with 13 bases between. The germline CDR1 and CDR2 sequences are PRHDT and FYEKMQ (reference sequence). The CDR3 has 15 residues. The CDR3 DNA follows: TGTGCCAGCAGCTTAGGGGGGTCAGGGAAGCAGCCCCAGCATTTT. Its translation is CASSLGGSGKQPQHF.

The genes are TRBV7-6 and TRBJ2-3, with 8 bases lining up with TRBD1. The CDR3 loop spans 16 amino acids. Trimming took 0 bases from V and 4 from J; bases not matched to a gene: 6. Germline CDR1 SGHVS, CDR2 FNYEAQ. CDR3 in DNA: TGTGCCAGCAGCTTAGCAGGCCAGGGGGCTGCAGATACGCAGTATTTT. Protein: CASSLAGQGAADTQYF. Filled out from reference TRBV7-6 and TRBJ2-3, the complete variable domain reads GAGVSQSPRYKVTKRGQDVALRCDPISGHVSLYWYRQALGQGPEFLTYFNYEAQQDKSGLPNDRFSAERPEGSISTLTIQRTEQRDSAMYRCASSLAGQGAADTQYFGPGTRLTVL.

The CDR3 loop is CASSTPDRSYEQYF. CDR3 DNA: TGTGCCAGCAGTACCCCGGACAGATCCTACGAGCAGTACTTC. This chain links TRBV12-3 or TRBV12-4 with TRBJ2-7, with TRBD1 as a possible D gene (6 bases). The CDR3 runs 14 residues. The V end lost 5 bases, the J end lost 1 base, and 12 bases lay between the germline ends.

This clonotype has ten or more counts. The gene calls are TRBV12-3 or TRBV12-4 and TRBJ1-2; TRBD1 is a possible D gene (5 bases). The CDR3 has 13 amino acids. With 5 bases removed from V and 4 bases from J, the gap between germline ends came to 11 bases. CDR3 region: CASSDSTSYGYTF. CDR3 sequence (DNA): TGTGCCAGCAGTGACAGCACCTCCTATGGCTACACCTTC.

This clonotype was counted between two and nine times. The V call is TRBV7-8, the J call TRBJ2-7, with 8 bases lining up with TRBD2. In germline, CDR1 is SGHVS, CDR2 FQNEAQ. The CDR3 runs to 18 residues. V shed 4 bases and J 1 base; nucleotides not matched to a gene: 15. As DNA, the CDR3 is TGTGCCAGCAGCTCCCCGGGGGGGTGGATCTTACCTTCCTACGAGCAGTACTTC. As protein: CASSSPGGWILPSYEQYF.

This clonotype has just a few counts. V and J are TRBV9 and TRBJ2-2; tentatively, D is TRBD1 (5 bases). CDR3 length: 13 residues. V lost 2 bases and J 7 bases, leaving 9 bases between the germline ends. The V gene's germline CDR1 is SGDLS and CDR2 YYNGEE. Here the CDR3 DNA reads TGTGCCAGCAGCGTCTCCCAGGGCGGGGAGCTGTTTTTT. Its translation is CASSVSQGGELFF. Drawing the rest from reference TRBV9 and TRBJ2-2, the complete variable domain is DSGVTQTPKHLITATGQRVTLRCSPRSGDLSVYWYQQSLDQGLQFLIQYYNGEERAKGNILERFSAQQFPDLHSELNLSSLELGDSALYFCASSVSQGGELFFGEGSRLTVL.

This clonotype came up a few times. This chain uses TRBV2 with TRBJ2-1, with TRBD2 matching 10 bases. The CDR3 totals 15 residues. J lost 6 bases, V lost 3 bases, and 5 bases had no gene match. Germline values: CDR1 SNHLY, CDR2 FYNNEI. The CDR3 is CASSDTSGMGNEQFF. The CDR3 DNA follows: TGTGCCAGCAGTGACACTAGCGGGATGGGCAATGAGCAGTTCTTC.

This clonotype has a handful of counts. The chain recombines TRBV20-1 with TRBJ2-1, with 10 bases that match TRBD1. The V gene end was trimmed by 3 bases and the J gene end by 10 bases; junction bases not matched to a gene: 9. Germline CDR1 and CDR2: DFQATT and SNEGSKA (reference sequence). This CDR3 has 14 residues. DNA of the CDR3: TGCAGTGCTAGGCCGGGACAGGGGATCGGCGAGCAGTTCTTC. Translated: CSARPGQGIGEQFF.

The chain links TRBV4-1 to TRBJ2-7; D not certain. Germline V gives CDR1 MGHRA, CDR2 YSYEKL. V lost 0 bases and J 3 bases, leaving 3 bases between the germline ends. The CDR3 runs to 12 residues. In nucleotides, the CDR3 is TGCGCCAGCAGCCAAGATTACTACGAGCAGTACTTC. It specifies CASSQDYYEQYF.

V and J are TRBV4-1 and TRBJ2-1, with 9 bases identical to TRBD1. J gave up 10 bases and V 5 bases, and 18 bases lay outside the gene matches. CDR1 and CDR2 from the germline V gene are MGHRA and YSYEKL. This CDR3 is 17 amino acids long. The CDR3 reads CASSSPQGTGPLREQFF. CDR3 in DNA: TGCGCCAGCAGCTCTCCCCAAGGGACAGGGCCCTTACGGGAGCAGTTCTTC.

This clonotype was detected only once. V is TRBV29-1 and J is TRBJ2-2; 7 bases line up with TRBD1. Germline values: CDR1 SQVTM, CDR2 ANQGSEA. V was clipped by 3 bases and J by 4 bases; unmatched bases: 2. The CDR3 covers 13 residues. The CDR3 DNA follows: TGCAGCGTTGACAGGGGGAGCACCGGGGAGCTGTTTTTT. Translation gives CSVDRGSTGELFF.

This clonotype was detected many times. The chain links TRBV5-6 to TRBJ2-1; 10 bases match TRBD2. CDR1 is SGHDT and CDR2 is YYEEEE in the germline V gene. With 5 bases clipped from V and 6 bases from J, the junction kept 11 bases outside the gene matches. The CDR3 extends over 16 amino acids. CDR3 loop: CASSYRTSGPSNEQFF. CDR3 DNA sequence: TGTGCCAGCAGTTACAGGACTAGCGGACCTTCCAATGAGCAGTTCTTC.

The V call is TRBV6-5, the J call TRBJ1-2, with 7 bases matching TRBD1. This CDR3 region has 14 residues. CDR1 is MNHEY, CDR2 SVGAGI, per germline. Losses at the gene ends were 0 bases for V and 4 bases for J; bases not matched to a gene: 2. CDR3 DNA sequence: TGTGCCAGCAGTTACTCCCAGGGGGTCTATGGCTACACCTTC. Amino acids: CASSYSQGVYGYTF.

This clonotype was counted between two and nine times. This rearrangement joins TRBV9 to TRBJ2-5, with 9 positions matching TRBD1. V was clipped by 0 bases and J by 4 bases; unmatched bases: 7. This CDR3 is 16 amino acids long. Germline V gene lookup returns CDR1 SGDLS and CDR2 YYNGEE. CDR3 bases: TGTGCCAGCAGCGTAGACCCGACAGGGGGGCGAGAGACCCAGTACTTC. Amino acids: CASSVDPTGGRETQYF.

Only a few counts were recorded for this clonotype. The rearrangement joins TRBV20-1 to TRBJ2-3, with 10 bases that match TRBD2. The ends lost 0 bases at V and 3 bases at J; junction bases unmatched: 12. The CDR3 sequence is 18 residues long. Germline V CDR1 and CDR2: DFQATT, SNEGSKA (reference sequence). The CDR3 here is CSARDSQWASGSTDTQYF. The CDR3 nucleotides read TGCAGTGCTAGAGATAGTCAGTGGGCTAGCGGGAGTACAGATACGCAGTATTTT.

The genes are TRBV5-1 and TRBJ2-1; D is ambiguous. The CDR3 covers 14 residues. CDR1 is SGHRS, CDR2 YFSETQ, per germline. V lost 0 bases and J lost 6, with 10 bases in between. The CDR3 spells CASSLEVSANEQFF. CDR3 nucleotides: TGCGCCAGCAGCTTGGAGGTGTCAGCCAATGAGCAGTTCTTC. Supplemented by reference TRBV5-1 and TRBJ2-1, the full variable domain reads KAGVTQTPRYLIKTRGQQVTLSCSPISGHRSVSWYQQTPGQGLQFLFEYFSETQRNKGNFPGRFSGRQFSNSRSEMNVSTLELGDSALYLCASSLEVSANEQFFGPGTRLTVL.

The chain is built from TRBV27 and TRBJ2-1; 9 bases line up with TRBD2. Germline V gives CDR1 MNHEY, CDR2 SMNVEV (reference sequence). V shed 6 bases and J 6 bases; nucleotides not matched to a gene: 12. This CDR3 contains 16 residues. The CDR3 sequence: CASRRLPGTSINEQFF. Written as DNA, the CDR3 is TGTGCCAGCAGACGCCTACCCGGGACTAGCATCAATGAGCAGTTCTTC.

The chain carries TRBV28 and TRBJ2-1; D is ambiguous. The germline gives CDR1 MDHEN, CDR2 SYDVKM. V lost 4 bases to trimming and J lost 7 bases, with 11 bases between them. The CDR3 is made up of 13 amino acids. In DNA, the CDR3 is TGTGCCAGCAGTTCCTCCCCTCGGAATGAGCAGTTCTTC. Translating it yields CASSSSPRNEQFF.

This clonotype was counted many times. The chain joins TRBV20-1 to TRBJ2-1, with 13 bases matching TRBD2. The CDR3 loop spans 15 amino acids. Germline loops: CDR1 DFQATT, CDR2 SNEGSKA (reference sequence). V gave up 3 bases and J gave up 7 bases; unmatched junction bases: 6. The CDR3 sequence is CSARATSGRVNEQFF. In nucleotides, the CDR3 is TGCAGTGCTAGGGCCACTAGCGGGAGGGTAAATGAGCAGTTCTTC.